What follows describes a single T cell receptor (beta chain). The data originate from a study of blood T cells in healthy people across ages. The CDR3 loop spans 11 amino acids. Looked up from germline, CDR1 is SQVTM and CDR2 is ANQGSEA. Trimming removed 6 bases at V and 7 bases at J, with 12 bases between. A J-beta primer mix and a sample-barcoded 5' primer were used in a second PCR of about 6 to 12 cycles. TCRdb redid the calling of the 5' RACE reads with MiXCR, one entry per CDR3 protein. This table holds roughly 570,000 distinct CDR3 sequences, 27% found once. This chain joins TRBV29-1 and TRBJ1-2; D is uncertain. The sample was blood. The sequence was collected from a woman in her 70s in good health. The CDR3 protein is CSVIAAGGYTF. The CDR3 bases are TGCAGCGTCATAGCCGCGGGTGGCTACACCTTC.